This T cell receptor (beta chain) was documented in a study of T-cell reconstitution after alpha-beta-depleted transplantation in children. Preparation of the TCRbeta library used unique molecular identifiers. TCRdb recomputed calls from the PCR reads with MiXCR, one row per CDR3 protein. The sample includes 70,000 to 95,000 distinct CDR3 sequences, around a sixth of them seen just once. Study results and limitations: Hyperexpanded clones declined; after one year, newly produced T cells mostly supplied diversity.

The table lists this clonotype with many counts. The antigen is undetermined. This CDR3 region has 12 residues. Germline V lookup: CDR1 MGHDK, CDR2 SYGVNS. The V gene end was trimmed by 8 bases and the J gene end by 4 bases; junction bases not matched to a gene: 1. The genes are TRBV25-1 and TRBJ2-7, with 11 nucleotides matching TRBD1. The receptor was derived from a male patient aged 2-9 years who had a stem cell transplant for acute lymphoblastic leukemia, so the T cells may come from the graft donor. The specimen comprised PBMCs, mostly from graft donor cells, sampled 180 days after TCRalphabeta/CD19-depleted stem cell transplant. CDR3 protein: CASGQGAYEQYF. DNA of the CDR3: TGTGCCAGCGGACAGGGGGCGTACGAGCAGTACTTC.